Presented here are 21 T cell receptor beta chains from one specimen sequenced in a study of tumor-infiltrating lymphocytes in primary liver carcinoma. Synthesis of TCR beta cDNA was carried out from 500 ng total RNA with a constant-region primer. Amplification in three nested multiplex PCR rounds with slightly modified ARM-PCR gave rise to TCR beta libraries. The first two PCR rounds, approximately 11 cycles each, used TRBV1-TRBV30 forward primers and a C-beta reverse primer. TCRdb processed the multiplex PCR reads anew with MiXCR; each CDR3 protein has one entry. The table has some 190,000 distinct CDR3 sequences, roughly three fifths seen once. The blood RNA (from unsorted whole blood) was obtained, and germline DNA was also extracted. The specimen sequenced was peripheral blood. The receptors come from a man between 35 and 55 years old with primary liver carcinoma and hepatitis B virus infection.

Here the CDR3 reads CASSLVRGYEQFF. CDR3 bases: TGTGCCAGCAGCTTAGTTAGAGGATATGAGCAGTTCTTC. V gene TRBV7-8 combines with J gene TRBJ2-1; D is ambiguous. V gave up 1 base and J gave up 8 bases, with 9 bases separating them. The CDR3 loop spans 13 amino acids. Germline CDR1 reads SGHVS; CDR2 reads FQNEAQ.

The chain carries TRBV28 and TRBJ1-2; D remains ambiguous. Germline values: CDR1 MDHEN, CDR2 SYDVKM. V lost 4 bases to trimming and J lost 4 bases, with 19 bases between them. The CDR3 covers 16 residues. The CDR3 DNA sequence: TGTGCCAGCAGTTATCCCGCGAGATCCGGGCCCTATGGCTACACCTTC. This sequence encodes CASSYPARSGPYGYTF.

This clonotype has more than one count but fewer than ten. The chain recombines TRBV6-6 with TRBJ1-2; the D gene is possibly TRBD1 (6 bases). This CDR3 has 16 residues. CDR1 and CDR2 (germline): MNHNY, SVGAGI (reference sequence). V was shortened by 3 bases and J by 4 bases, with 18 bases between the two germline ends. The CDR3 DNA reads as TGTGCCAGCAGTTATGTGGCGGGGAGGGGGGGCTATGGCTACACCTTC. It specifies CASSYVAGRGGYGYTF.

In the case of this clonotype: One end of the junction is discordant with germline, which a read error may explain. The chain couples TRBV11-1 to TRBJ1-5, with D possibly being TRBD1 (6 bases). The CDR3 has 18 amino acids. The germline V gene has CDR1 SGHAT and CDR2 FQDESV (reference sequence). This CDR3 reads CASSLATGLRVSSQPQHF. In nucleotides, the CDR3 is TGTGCCAGCAGCTTAGCTACAGGGCTTCGTGTGAGCAGTCAGCCACAGCATTTT.

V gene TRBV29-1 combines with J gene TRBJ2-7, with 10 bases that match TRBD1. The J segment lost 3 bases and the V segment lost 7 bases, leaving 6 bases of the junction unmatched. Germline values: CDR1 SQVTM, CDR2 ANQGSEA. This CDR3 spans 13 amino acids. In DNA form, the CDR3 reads TGCAGCGGAGGACAGGGGGAGGGCTACGAGCAGTACTTC. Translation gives CSGGQGEGYEQYF.

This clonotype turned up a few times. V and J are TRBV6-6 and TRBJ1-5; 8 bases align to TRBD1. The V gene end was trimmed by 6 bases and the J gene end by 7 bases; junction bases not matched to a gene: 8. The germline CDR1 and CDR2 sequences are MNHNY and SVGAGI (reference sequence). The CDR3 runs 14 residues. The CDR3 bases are TGTGCCAGCAGGGGGACAGGCCCTAGACAGCCCCAGCATTTT. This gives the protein CASRGTGPRQPQHF.

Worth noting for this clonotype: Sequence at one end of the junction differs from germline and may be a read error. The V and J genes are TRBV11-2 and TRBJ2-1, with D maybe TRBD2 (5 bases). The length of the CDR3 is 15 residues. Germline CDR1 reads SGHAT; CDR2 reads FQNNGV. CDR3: CASGLEGLVGNEQFF. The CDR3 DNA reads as TGTGCCAGCGGCTTAGAGGGATTAGTAGGCAATGAGCAGTTCTTC.

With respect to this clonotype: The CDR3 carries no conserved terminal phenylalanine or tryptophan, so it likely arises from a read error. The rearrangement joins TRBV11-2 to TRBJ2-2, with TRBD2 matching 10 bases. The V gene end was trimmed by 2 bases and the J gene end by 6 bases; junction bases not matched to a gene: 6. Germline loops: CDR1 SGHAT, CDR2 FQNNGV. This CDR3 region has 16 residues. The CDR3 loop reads CASSLMALAGAGELFL. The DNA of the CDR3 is TGTGCCAGCAGCTTAATGGCGCTAGCGGGAGCCGGGGAGCTGTTTCTT.

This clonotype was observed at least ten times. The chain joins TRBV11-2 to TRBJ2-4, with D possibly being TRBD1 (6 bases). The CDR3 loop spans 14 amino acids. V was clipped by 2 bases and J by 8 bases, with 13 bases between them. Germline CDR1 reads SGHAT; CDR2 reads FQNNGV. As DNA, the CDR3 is TGTGCCAGCAGCTTATCGGACCCAGGGGACATTCAGTACTTC. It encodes CASSLSDPGDIQYF.

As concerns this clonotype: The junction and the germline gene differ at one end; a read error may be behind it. The CDR3 nucleotides are TGTGCCAGCAGCCGGAGCGGATCTACCGGACTAGCGGGAGCGGAGCAGTCCTTC. This sequence encodes CASSRSGSTGLAGAEQSF. The genes are TRBV11-3 and TRBJ2-1; 13 nucleotides match TRBD2. CDR3 size: 18 residues. Germline-derived CDR1 and CDR2 are SGHNT and YENEEA.

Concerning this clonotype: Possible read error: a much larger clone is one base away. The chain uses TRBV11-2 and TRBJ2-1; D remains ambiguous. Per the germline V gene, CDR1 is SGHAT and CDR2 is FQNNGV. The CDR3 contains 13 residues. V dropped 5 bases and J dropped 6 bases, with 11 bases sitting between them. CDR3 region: CASSLDVPNEQFF. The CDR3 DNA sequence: TGTGCCAGCAGCCTTGACGTACCCAATGAGCAGTTCTTC.

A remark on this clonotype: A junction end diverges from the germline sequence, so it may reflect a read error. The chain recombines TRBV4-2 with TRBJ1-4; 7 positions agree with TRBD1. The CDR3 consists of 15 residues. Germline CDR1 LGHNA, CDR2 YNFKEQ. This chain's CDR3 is CGSSPDRQGGEKLFF. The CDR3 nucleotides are TGTGGCAGCAGCCCAGACCGACAGGGAGGGGAAAAACTGTTTTTT.

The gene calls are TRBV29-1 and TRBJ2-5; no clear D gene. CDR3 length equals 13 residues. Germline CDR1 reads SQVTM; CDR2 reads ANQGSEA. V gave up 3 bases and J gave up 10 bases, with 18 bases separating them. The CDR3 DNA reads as TGCAGCGTTGATTTTACAGTCCAAGAAATCCAGTACTTC. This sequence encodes CSVDFTVQEIQYF.

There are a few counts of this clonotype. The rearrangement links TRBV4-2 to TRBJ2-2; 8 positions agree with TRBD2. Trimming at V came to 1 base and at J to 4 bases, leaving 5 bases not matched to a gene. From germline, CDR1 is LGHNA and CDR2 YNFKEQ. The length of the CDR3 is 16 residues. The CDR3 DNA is TGTGCCAGCAGCCAAGGGATAGCGGGATCCACCGGGGAGCTGTTTTTT. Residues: CASSQGIAGSTGELFF.

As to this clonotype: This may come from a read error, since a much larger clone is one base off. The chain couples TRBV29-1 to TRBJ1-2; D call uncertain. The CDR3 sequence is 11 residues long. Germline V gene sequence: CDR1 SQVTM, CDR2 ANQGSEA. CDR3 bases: TGCGGCGTTGAAGAGAACTATGGCTACACCTTC. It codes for CGVEENYGYTF.

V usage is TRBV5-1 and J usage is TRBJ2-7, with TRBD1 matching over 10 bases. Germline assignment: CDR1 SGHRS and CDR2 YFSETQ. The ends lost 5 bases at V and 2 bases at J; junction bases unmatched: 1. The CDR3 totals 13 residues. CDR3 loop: CASRGQGPYEQYF. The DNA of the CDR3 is TGCGCCAGCAGGGGACAGGGGCCCTACGAGCAGTACTTC.

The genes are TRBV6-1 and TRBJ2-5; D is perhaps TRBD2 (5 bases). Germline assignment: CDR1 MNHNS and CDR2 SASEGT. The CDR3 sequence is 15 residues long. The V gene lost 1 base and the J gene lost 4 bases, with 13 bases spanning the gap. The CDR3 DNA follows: TGTGCCAGCAGTGAAGGCGGACTGTTGGGAGAGACCCAGTACTTC. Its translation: CASSEGGLLGETQYF.

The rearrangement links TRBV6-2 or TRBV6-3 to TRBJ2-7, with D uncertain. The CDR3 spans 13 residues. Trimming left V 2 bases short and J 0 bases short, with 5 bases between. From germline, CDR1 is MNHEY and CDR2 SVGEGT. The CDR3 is CASSYGYSYEQYF. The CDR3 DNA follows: TGTGCCAGCAGTTACGGTTACTCCTACGAGCAGTACTTC.

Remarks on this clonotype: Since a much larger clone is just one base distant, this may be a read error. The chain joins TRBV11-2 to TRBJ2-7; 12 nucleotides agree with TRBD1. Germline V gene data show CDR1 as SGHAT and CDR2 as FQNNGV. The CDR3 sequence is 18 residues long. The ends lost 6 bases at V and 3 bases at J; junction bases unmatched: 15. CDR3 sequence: CASSSGTGGSKSCYEQYF. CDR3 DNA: TGTGCCAGCAGTTCCGGGACAGGGGGCTCCAAGTCCTGCTACGAGCAGTACTTC.

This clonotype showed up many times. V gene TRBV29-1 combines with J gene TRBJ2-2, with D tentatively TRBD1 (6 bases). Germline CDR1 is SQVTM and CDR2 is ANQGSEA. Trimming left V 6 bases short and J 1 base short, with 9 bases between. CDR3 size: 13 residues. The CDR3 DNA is TGCAGCGTGAAAGGGGGGAACACCGGGGAGCTGTTTTTT. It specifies CSVKGGNTGELFF.

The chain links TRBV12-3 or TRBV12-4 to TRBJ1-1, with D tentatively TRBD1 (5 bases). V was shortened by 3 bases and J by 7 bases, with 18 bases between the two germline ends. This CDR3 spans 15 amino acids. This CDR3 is CASSLRQGGGSEAFF. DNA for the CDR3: TGTGCCAGCAGTTTGAGGCAGGGAGGAGGGAGTGAAGCTTTCTTT.